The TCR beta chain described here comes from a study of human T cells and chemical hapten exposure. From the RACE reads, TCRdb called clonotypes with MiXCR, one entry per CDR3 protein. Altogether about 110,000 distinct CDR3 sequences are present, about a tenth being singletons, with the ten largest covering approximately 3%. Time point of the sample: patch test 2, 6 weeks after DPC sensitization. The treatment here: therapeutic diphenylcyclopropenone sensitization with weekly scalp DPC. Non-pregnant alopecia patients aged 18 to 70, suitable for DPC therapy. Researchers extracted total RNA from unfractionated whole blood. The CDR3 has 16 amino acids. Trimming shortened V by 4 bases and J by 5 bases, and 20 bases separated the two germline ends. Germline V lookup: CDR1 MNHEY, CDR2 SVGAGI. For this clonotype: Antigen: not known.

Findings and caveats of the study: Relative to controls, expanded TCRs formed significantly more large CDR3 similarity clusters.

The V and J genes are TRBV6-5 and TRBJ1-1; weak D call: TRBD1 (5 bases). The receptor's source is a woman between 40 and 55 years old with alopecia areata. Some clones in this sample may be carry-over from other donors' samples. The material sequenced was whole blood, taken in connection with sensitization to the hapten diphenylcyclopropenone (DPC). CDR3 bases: TGTGCCAGCAGTTCGGCAACGGGACTCTTTAAGACTGAAGCTTTCTTT. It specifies CASSSATGLFKTEAFF.